This entry lists 8 T cell receptor beta chains sequenced from one sample in a study of cytomegalovirus exposure and HLA in healthy donors. Repertoires were generated with immunoSEQ multiplex PCR, while TCRdb's copy carries only in-frame clones and drops some. The table includes some 260,000 clones, less than 90% detected once. The sample comprised PBMCs. These receptors were taken from a man younger than 35 in good health and CMV-seropositive.

V gene TRBV18 combines with J gene TRBJ2-5, with 11 bases lining up with TRBD2. CDR1 and CDR2 (germline): KGHSH, LQKENI. Trimming at V came to 2 bases and at J to 4 bases, leaving 6 bases not matched to a gene. The CDR3 runs 16 residues. CDR3: CASSPNILAGVETQYF. The CDR3 DNA follows: TGTGCCAGCTCACCAAATATACTAGCGGGAGTAGAGACCCAGTACTTC.

This rearrangement joins TRBV11-3 to TRBJ2-1, with D perhaps matching TRBD2 (6 bases). Germline V gene sequence: CDR1 SGHNT, CDR2 YENEEA. The CDR3 spans 16 residues. V lost 1 base and J lost 8, with 18 bases in between. The CDR3, as DNA: TGTGCCAGCAGCTTAGGCCGGGACTCACTAAGGGATGAGCAGTTCTTC. Its protein product is CASSLGRDSLRDEQFF. The entire variable domain, with the rest obtained from reference TRBV11-3 and TRBJ2-1, is as follows: EAGVVQSPRYKIIEKKQPVAFWCNPISGHNTLYWYLQNLGQGPELLIRYENEEAVDDSQLPKDRFSAERLKGVDSTLKIQPAELGDSAVYLCASSLGRDSLRDEQFFGPGTRLTVL.

The chain's CDR3 is CASSLGPTEVNYGYTF. The CDR3 DNA is TGTGCCAGCAGCTTGGGCCCTACAGAAGTTAACTATGGCTACACCTTC. J is TRBJ1-2 and V is TRBV5-4; D gene unclear. CDR1 is SGHNT and CDR2 is YYREEE in the germline V gene (reference sequence). The CDR3 is 16 residues long. Trimming took 0 bases from V and 1 from J, leaving 13 bases between them. Using reference TRBV5-4 and TRBJ1-2 for the parts outside the CDR3, the full variable domain is ETGVTQSPTHLIKTRGQQVTLRCSSQSGHNTVSWYQQALGQGPQFIFQYYREEENGRGNFPPRFSGLQFPNYSSELNVNALELDDSALYLCASSLGPTEVNYGYTFGSGTRLTVV.

The chain carries TRBV28 and TRBJ1-1; 7 positions agree with TRBD1. V shed 10 bases, J shed 2 bases, and the junction held 10 bases outside the gene matches. CDR3 length equals 14 residues. Germline loops: CDR1 MDHEN, CDR2 SYDVKM. The chain's CDR3 is CATKRDSLNTEAFF. The CDR3 region has the DNA TGTGCCACGAAAAGGGACAGTCTTAACACTGAAGCTTTCTTT.

This clone was seen a few times. The chain joins TRBV6-5 to TRBJ1-2; no definite D call. Trimming stripped 2 bases from V and 2 bases from J, with 9 bases between. The CDR3 totals 14 residues. In germline, CDR1 is MNHEY, CDR2 SVGAGI. CDR3 bases: TGTGCCAGCAGTTACCGGGTCCGGAACTATGGCTACACCTTC. The encoded protein is CASSYRVRNYGYTF.

The V gene is TRBV4-2, the J gene TRBJ2-7, with D possibly matching TRBD1 (5 bases). The V gene lost 4 bases and the J gene lost 4 bases, with 14 bases spanning the gap. The germline CDR1 and CDR2 sequences are LGHNA and YNFKEQ. This CDR3 comprises 14 residues. Here the CDR3 DNA reads TGTGCCAGCAGCCCAGGCAGGGCCGGGTACGAGCAGTACTTC. This sequence encodes CASSPGRAGYEQYF.

This sequence joins TRBV4-1 and TRBJ2-1; 10 positions agree with TRBD2. Trimming at V came to 1 base and at J to 10 bases, leaving 4 bases not matched to a gene. Germline CDR1 reads MGHRA; CDR2 reads YSYEKL. This CDR3 has 14 amino acids. The CDR3 sequence is CASSQVSSGREQFF. DNA for the CDR3: TGCGCCAGCAGCCAAGTCTCTAGCGGGAGAGAGCAGTTCTTC.

This chain links TRBV7-8 with TRBJ2-1; 12 bases align to TRBD2. The trim removed 5 bases at V and 7 bases at J, leaving 6 bases unmatched. The CDR3 has 15 amino acids. The germline V gene has CDR1 SGHVS and CDR2 FQNEAQ. CDR3 coding DNA: TGTGCCAGCAGCAACGGACTAGCGGGGATGAATGAGCAGTTCTTC. Residues: CASSNGLAGMNEQFF.